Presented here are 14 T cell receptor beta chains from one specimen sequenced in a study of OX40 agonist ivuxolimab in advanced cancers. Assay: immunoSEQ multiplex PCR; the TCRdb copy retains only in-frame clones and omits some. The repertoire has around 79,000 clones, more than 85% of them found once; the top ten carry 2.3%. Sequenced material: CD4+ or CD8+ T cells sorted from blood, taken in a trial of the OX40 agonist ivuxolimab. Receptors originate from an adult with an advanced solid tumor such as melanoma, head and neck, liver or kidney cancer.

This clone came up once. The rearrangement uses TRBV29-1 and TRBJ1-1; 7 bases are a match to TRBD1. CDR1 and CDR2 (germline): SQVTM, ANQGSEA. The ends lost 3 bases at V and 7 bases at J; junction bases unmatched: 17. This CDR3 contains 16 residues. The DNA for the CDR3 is TGCAGCGTTGATTTCCTTCCAGGACAGGCCCTCAATGAAGCTTTCTTT. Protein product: CSVDFLPGQALNEAFF.

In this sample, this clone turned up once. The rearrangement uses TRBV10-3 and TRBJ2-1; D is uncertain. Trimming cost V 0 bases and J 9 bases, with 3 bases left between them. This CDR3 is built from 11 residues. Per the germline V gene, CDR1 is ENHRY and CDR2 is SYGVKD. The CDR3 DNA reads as TGTGCCATCAGTGAGTCGATTGAGCAGTTCTTC. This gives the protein CAISESIEQFF.

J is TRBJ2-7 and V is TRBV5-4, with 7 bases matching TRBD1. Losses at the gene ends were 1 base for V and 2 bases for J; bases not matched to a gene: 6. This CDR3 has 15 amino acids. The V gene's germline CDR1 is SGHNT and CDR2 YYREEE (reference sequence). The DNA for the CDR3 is TGTGCCAGCAGCTTGAGGGCGACAGGGACCTACGAGCAGTACTTC. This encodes CASSLRATGTYEQYF.

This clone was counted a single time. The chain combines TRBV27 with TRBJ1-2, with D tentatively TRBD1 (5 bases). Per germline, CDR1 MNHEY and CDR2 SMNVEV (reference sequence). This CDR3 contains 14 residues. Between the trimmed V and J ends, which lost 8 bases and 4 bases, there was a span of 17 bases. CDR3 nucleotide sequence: TGTGCCAGCCAGGCCTCAGAGGGGTCCTATGGCTACACCTTC. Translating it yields CASQASEGSYGYTF.

The CDR3 region is CASSPQGAGETQYF. The DNA for the CDR3 is TGTGCCAGCAGCCCCCAGGGGGCGGGAGAGACCCAGTACTTC. The genes are TRBV6-4 and TRBJ2-5; 8 nucleotides align to TRBD1. V lost 6 bases to trimming and J lost 4 bases; unmatched junction nucleotides: 7. Germline values: CDR1 MRHNA, CDR2 SNTAGT. The CDR3 has 14 amino acids.

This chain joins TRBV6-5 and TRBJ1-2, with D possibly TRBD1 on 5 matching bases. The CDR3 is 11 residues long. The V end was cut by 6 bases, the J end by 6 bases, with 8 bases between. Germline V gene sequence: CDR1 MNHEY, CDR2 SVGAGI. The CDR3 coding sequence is TGTGCCAGCAGAGAGACAGATGGCTACACCTTC. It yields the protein CASRETDGYTF.

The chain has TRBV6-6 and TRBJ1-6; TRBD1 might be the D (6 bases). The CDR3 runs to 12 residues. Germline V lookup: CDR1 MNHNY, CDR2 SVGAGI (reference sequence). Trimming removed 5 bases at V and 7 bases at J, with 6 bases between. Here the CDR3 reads CASSTGNSPLHF. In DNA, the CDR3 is TGTGCCAGCAGTACAGGGAATTCACCCCTCCACTTT.

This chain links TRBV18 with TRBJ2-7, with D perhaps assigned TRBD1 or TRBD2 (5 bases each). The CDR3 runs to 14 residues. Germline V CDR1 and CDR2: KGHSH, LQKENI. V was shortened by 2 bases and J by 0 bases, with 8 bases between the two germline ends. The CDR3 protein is CASSPAGSSYEQYF. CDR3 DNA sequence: TGTGCCAGCTCACCAGCAGGGAGCTCCTACGAGCAGTACTTC. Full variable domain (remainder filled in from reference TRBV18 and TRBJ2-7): NAGVMQNPRHLVRRRGQEARLRCSPMKGHSHVYWYRQLPEEGLKFMVYLQKENIIDESGMPKERFSAEFPKEGPSILRIQQVVRGDSAAYFCASSPAGSSYEQYFGPGTRLTVT.

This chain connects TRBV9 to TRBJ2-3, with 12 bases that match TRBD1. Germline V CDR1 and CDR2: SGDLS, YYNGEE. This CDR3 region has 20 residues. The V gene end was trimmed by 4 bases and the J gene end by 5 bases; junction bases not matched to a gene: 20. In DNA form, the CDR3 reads TGTGCCAGCAGCACTCGGGGACAGGGGGCGAATCTTAAGTATGGAGATACGCAGTATTTT. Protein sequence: CASSTRGQGANLKYGDTQYF.

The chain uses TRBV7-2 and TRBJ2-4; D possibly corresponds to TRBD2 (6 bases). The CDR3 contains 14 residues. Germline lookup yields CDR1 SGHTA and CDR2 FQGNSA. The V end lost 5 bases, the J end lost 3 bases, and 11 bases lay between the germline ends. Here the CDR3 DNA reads TGTGCCAGCAGCCCCCGGGAGAACAAAAACATTCAGTACTTC. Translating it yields CASSPRENKNIQYF.

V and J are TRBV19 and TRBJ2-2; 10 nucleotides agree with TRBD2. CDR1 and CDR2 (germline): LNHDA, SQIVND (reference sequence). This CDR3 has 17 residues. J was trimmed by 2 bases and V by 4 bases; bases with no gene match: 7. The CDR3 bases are TGTGCCAGTAGTACTCAAAGCGGGAGGGCCAACACCGGGGAGCTGTTTTTT. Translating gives CASSTQSGRANTGELFF. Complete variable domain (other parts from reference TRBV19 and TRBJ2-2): DGGITQSPKYLFRKEGQNVTLSCEQNLNHDAMYWYRQDPGQGLRLIYYSQIVNDFQKGDIAEGYSVSREKKESFPLTVTSAQKNPTAFYLCASSTQSGRANTGELFFGEGSRLTVL.

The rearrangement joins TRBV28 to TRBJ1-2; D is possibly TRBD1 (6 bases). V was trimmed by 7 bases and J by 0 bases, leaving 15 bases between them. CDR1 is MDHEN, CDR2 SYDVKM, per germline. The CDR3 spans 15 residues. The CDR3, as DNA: TGTGCCAGCACCCAAGGCGGGGGCGCTAACTATGGCTACACCTTC. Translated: CASTQGGGANYGYTF.

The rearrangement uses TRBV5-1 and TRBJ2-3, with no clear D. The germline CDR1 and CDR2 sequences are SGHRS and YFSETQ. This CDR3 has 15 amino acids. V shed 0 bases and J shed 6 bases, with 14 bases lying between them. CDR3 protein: CASSLGLTERDTQYF. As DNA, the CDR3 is TGCGCCAGCAGCTTGGGACTCACAGAACGCGATACGCAGTATTTT.

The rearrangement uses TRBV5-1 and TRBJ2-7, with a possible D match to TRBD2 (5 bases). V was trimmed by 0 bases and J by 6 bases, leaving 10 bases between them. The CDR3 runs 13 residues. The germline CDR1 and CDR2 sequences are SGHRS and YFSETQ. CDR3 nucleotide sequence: TGCGCCAGCAGCTTGGGACCAAGCGGCGAGCAGTACTTC. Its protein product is CASSLGPSGEQYF.